This TCR beta chain came from a study of blood T cell repertoires in COVID-19. Study-wide background: Acute and convalescent COVID-19 samples came from the United States, Italy and Spain. PBMCs, B-cell-depleted T cells, or T cells were the source of the cDNA or gDNA that made up the material.

The CDR3 length is 15 residues. The V gene's germline CDR1 is SGHVS and CDR2 FNYEAQ. Losses at the gene ends were 1 base for V and 2 bases for J; bases not matched to a gene: 1. Original processing notes: Cell counts per sample came from amplifying reference gene primers. Using immunoSEQ multiplex PCR, the repertoire was profiled, and TCRdb retains in-frame clones only, with some absent. For V, J and clone size, that table is used; D and trimming come from the DNA. The sample lists hundreds of thousands of clones, about 82% occurring once. The chain is built from TRBV7-6 and TRBJ1-2; 10 nucleotides line up with TRBD1. This receptor was identified in a man aged 50-59 years with active or convalescent COVID-19. The sample consisted of peripheral blood. CDR3 residues: CASSLGTGGNYGYTF. CDR3 coding DNA: TGTGCCAGCAGCTTAGGGACAGGGGGGAACTATGGCTACACCTTC. Full variable domain (missing parts from reference TRBV7-6 and TRBJ1-2): GAGVSQSPRYKVTKRGQDVALRCDPISGHVSLYWYRQALGQGPEFLTYFNYEAQQDKSGLPNDRFSAERPEGSISTLTIQRTEQRDSAMYRCASSLGTGGNYGYTFGSGTRLTVV.